This TCR beta chain was sequenced for a study of cytomegalovirus exposure and HLA in healthy donors. Study-level information: The platform used for the 120 or so validation repertoires matched that of the 666 first-cohort repertoires, a later analysis reported. Study-level results: Most TCR sequences were uncommon, yet certain public TCRs appeared in many donors.

The germline CDR1 and CDR2 sequences are MNHNY and SVGAGI (reference sequence). J gave up 8 bases and V 6 bases, and 15 bases lay outside the gene matches. CDR3 size: 16 residues. Concerning this clone: Its antigen is as yet unknown.

Using immunoSEQ multiplex PCR, the repertoire was profiled, and TCRdb retains in-frame clones only, with some absent. Of roughly 170,000 clones detected, about 80% appear once; the ten largest clones hold 2.8%. The donors were part of the approximately 130-subject validation cohort, which stood apart from the roughly 700-subject first cohort. The TCR originated in a young woman in good health and CMV-seropositive. Specimen: PBMCs. The chain uses TRBV6-6 and TRBJ1-1; 10 positions agree with TRBD1. The CDR3 loop is CASSDYRDRGHWEAFF. CDR3 sequence (DNA): TGTGCCAGCAGCGATTACCGGGACAGGGGACATTGGGAAGCTTTCTTT.